This T cell receptor beta chain appears in the sequencing data of a study of CD8 T cells in ankylosing spondylitis. Study conclusions and caveats: There was a TCR beta motif, made of 7 or 8 highly homologous variants, that appeared characteristic of ankylosing spondylitis blood. Earlier work had already found some motif variants in reactive arthritis synovial fluid and blood.

Concerning this clonotype: The antigen is undetermined.

The length of the CDR3 is 13 residues. With 6 bases clipped from V and 3 bases from J, the junction kept 3 bases outside the gene matches. CDR1 DFQATT and CDR2 SNEGSKA come from the germline V gene (reference sequence). TCRdb re-called the 5' RACE reads with MiXCR, one entry per CDR3 protein. The table lists about 840,000 distinct CDR3 sequences, about 10% of them singletons, with under 0.6% in the top ten. The TCR originated in a male donor with ankylosing spondylitis. The chain is built from TRBV20-1 and TRBJ2-2; 8 positions agree with TRBD1. Sequenced material: blood, either unsorted or a sorted T cell fraction (not recorded which). Here the CDR3 reads CSAPDRDTGELFF. The CDR3 region has the DNA TGCAGTGCCCCGGACAGGGACACCGGGGAGCTGTTTTTT.